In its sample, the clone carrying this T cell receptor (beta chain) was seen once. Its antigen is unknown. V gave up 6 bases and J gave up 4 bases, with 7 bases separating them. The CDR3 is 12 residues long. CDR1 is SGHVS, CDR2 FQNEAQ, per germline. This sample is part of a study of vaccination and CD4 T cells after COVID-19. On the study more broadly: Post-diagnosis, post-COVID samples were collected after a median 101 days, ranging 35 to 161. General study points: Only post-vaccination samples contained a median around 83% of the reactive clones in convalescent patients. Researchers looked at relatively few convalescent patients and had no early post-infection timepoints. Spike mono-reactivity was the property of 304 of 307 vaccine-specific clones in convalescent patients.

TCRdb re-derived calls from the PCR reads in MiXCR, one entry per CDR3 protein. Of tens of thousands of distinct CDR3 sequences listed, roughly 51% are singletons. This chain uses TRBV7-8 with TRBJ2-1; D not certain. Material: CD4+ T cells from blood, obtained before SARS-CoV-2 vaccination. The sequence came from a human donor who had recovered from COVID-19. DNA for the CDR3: TGTGCCAGCAGGGGCCGATACAATGAGCAGTTCTTC. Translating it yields CASRGRYNEQFF.